Here is one T cell receptor beta chain with its context. There are 14 residues in the CDR3. CDR1 is MNHEY, CDR2 SVGAGI, per germline. The trim removed 6 bases at V and 2 bases at J, leaving 4 bases unmatched. Each individual donor underwent a draw of about 9.1 milliliters of peripheral blood. These data originate in a study of blood T cells in healthy people across ages. Study-level background: About one barcoded beta molecule per two T cells was the capture yield of template switching.

The use of a sample-barcoded 5' primer and a J-beta primer mix characterized a second PCR of roughly 7 to 11 cycles. TCRdb re-analysed the 5' RACE reads in MiXCR, keeping a single row per CDR3 protein. The sample has 800,000 to 900,000 distinct CDR3 sequences, about 59% seen once. This receptor was obtained from a man in his thirties or forties in good health. This rearrangement joins TRBV6-5 to TRBJ1-5, with 7 bases that match TRBD1. Source material: blood. The CDR3 region is CASRKTGGNQPQHF. CDR3 coding DNA: TGTGCCAGCAGAAAAACAGGGGGCAATCAGCCCCAGCATTTT.